This entry describes one T cell receptor beta chain. Its antigen is undetermined. This record belongs to a study of blood T cells in healthy people across ages. Background on the study: About one barcoded beta molecule per two T cells came from capture by template switching.

Germline V gene sequence: CDR1 MNHEY, CDR2 SVGAGI. This CDR3 comprises 17 residues. V lost 4 bases and J lost 1; bases outside the gene matches: 10. Study-wide points: The long-lived group displayed more naive CD4+ cells, plus higher diversity, than the aged donors did. The unknown donor CMV status may have confounded expanded clonotype changes.

Then a second PCR, running roughly 7 to 11 cycles, was carried out with a sample-barcoded 5' primer and a J-beta primer mix. Each cDNA molecule carried a tag from a template-switch adaptor that contained 12 random nucleotides. Each CDR3 protein is one row after TCRdb ran MiXCR on the 5' RACE reads. The sample includes hundreds of thousands of distinct CDR3 sequences, around a fifth of them seen just once. The chain links TRBV6-5 to TRBJ1-1, with 9 bases identical to TRBD1. The sample taken for sequencing was blood. The source is a man between 65 and 79 years old in good health. CDR3 in amino acids: CASSLTGGGMTNTEAFF. In nucleotides, the CDR3 is TGTGCCAGCAGTTTAACAGGGGGCGGCATGACGAACACTGAAGCTTTCTTT.